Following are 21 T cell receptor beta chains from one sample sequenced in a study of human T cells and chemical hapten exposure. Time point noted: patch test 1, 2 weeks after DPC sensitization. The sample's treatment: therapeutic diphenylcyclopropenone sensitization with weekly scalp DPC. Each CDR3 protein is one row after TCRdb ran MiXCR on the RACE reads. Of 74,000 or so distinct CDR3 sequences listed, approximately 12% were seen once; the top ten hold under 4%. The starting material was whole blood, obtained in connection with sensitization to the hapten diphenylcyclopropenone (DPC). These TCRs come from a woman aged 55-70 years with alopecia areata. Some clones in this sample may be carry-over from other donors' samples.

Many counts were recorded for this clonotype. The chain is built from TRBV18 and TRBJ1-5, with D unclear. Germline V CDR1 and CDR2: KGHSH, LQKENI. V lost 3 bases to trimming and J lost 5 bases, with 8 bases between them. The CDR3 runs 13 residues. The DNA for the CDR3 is TGTGCCAGCTCACCCGTAGTCGATCAGCCCCAGCATTTT. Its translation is CASSPVVDQPQHF.

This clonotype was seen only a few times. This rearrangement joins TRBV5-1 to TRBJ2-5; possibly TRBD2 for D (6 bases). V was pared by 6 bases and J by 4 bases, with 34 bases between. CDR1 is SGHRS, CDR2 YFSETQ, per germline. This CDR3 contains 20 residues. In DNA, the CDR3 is TGCGCCAGCACTTCAAAAGGCGGGACTTTCTACCCTCCAGTCGGAGAGACCCAGTACTTC. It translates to CASTSKGGTFYPPVGETQYF.

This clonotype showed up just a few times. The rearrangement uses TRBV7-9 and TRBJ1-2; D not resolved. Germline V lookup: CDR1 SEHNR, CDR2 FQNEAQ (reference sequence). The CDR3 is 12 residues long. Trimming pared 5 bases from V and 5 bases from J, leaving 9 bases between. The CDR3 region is CASSVSAYGYTF. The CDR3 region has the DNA TGTGCCAGCAGCGTCTCTGCGTATGGCTACACCTTC.

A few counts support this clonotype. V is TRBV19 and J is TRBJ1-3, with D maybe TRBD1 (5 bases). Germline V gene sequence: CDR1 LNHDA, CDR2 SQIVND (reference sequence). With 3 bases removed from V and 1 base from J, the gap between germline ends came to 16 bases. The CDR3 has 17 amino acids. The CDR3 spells CASSMEGPRGSGNTIYF. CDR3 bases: TGTGCCAGTAGTATGGAGGGGCCCCGAGGTTCTGGAAACACCATATATTTT.

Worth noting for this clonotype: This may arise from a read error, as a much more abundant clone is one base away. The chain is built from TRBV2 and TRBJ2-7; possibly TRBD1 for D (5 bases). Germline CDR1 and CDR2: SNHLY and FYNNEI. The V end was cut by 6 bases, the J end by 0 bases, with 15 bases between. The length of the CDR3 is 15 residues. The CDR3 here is CASRVQTVRSYEQYF. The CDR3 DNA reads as TGTGCCAGCAGGGTACAGACAGTGCGCTCCTACGAGCAGTACTTC.

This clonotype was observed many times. The CDR3 spells CASIHADSSNYGYTF. CDR3 bases: TGTGCCAGCATTCACGCCGACAGCTCTAACTATGGCTACACCTTC. The chain carries TRBV6-1 and TRBJ1-2; D might be TRBD1 (5 bases). CDR1 is MNHNS and CDR2 is SASEGT in the germline V gene. Trimming took 7 bases from V and 0 from J, leaving 15 bases between them. The CDR3 runs 15 residues.

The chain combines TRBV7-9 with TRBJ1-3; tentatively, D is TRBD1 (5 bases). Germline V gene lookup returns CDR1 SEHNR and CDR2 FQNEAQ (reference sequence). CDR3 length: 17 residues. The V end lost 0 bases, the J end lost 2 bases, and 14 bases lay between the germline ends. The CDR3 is CASSLAYRSDTGNTIYF. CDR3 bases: TGTGCCAGCAGCTTAGCCTACAGGAGCGATACTGGAAACACCATATATTTT.

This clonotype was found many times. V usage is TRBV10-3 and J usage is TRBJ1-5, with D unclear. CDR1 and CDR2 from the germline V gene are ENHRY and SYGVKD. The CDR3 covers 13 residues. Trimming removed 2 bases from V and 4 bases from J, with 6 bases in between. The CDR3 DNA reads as TGTGCCATCAGTGAGACAACTAATCAGCCCCAGCATTTT. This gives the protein CAISETTNQPQHF.

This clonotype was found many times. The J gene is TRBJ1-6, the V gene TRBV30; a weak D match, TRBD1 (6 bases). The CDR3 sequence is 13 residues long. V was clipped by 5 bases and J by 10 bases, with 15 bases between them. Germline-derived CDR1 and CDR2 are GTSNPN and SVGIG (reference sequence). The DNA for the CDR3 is TGTGCCTGGCAACAGGGCCCAGGGTCACCCCTCCACTTT. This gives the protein CAWQQGPGSPLHF. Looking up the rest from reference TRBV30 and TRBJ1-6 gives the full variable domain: SQTIHQWPATLVQPVGSPLSLECTVEGTSNPNLYWYRQAAGRGLQLLFYSVGIGQISSEVPQNLSASRPQDRQFILSSKKLLLSDSGFYLCAWQQGPGSPLHFGNGTRLTVT.

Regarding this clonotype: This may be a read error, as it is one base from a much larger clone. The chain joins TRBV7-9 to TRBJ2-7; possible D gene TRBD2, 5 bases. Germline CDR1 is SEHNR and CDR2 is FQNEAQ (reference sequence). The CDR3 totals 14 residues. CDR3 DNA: TGTGCCAGCAGCACCCGGGAAGGGATCTACGAGCTGTACTTC. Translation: CASSTREGIYELYF.

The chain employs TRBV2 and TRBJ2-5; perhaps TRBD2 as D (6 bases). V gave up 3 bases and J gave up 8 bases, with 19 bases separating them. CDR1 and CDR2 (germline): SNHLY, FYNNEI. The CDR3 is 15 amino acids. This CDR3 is CASSDGAVSRGTQYF. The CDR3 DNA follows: TGTGCCAGCAGTGACGGTGCGGTGTCGCGGGGCACCCAGTACTTC.

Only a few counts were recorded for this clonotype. The CDR3 DNA sequence: TGTGCCAGCCCAGGGGGGTATTCCTACGAGCAGTACTTC. The encoded protein is CASPGGYSYEQYF. V gene TRBV9 combines with J gene TRBJ2-7; a weak D match, TRBD1 (7 bases). This CDR3 has 13 residues. Germline CDR1 is SGDLS and CDR2 is YYNGEE. Deletions cut 7 bases from V and 1 base from J, with 12 bases between.

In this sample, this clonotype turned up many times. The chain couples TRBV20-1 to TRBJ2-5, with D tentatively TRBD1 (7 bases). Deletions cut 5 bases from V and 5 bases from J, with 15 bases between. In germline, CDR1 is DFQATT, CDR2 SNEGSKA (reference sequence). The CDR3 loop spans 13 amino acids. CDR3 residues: CSADAEGAETQYF. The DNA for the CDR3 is TGCAGTGCTGATGCGGAGGGGGCGGAGACCCAGTACTTC.

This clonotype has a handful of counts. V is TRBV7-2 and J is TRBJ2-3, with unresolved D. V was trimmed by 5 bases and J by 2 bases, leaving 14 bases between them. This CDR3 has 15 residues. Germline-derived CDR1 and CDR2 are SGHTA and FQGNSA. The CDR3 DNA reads TGTGCCAGCAGCCCTCCCCGTCCCCCCACAGATACGCAGTATTTT. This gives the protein CASSPPRPPTDTQYF.

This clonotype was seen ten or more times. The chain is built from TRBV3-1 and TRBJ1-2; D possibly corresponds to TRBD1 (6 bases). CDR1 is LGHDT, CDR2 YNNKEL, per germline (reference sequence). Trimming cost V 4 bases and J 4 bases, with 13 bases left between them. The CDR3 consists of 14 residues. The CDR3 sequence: CASSLGHDSYGYTF. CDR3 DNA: TGTGCCAGCAGCCTGGGACACGACTCCTATGGCTACACCTTC.

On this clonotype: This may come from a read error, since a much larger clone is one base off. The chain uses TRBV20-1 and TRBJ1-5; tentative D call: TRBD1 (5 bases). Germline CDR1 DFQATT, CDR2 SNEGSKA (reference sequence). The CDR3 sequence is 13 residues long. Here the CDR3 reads CSAAGGSNQPQHF. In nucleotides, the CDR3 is TGCAGCGCGGCGGGGGGGAGTAATCAGCCCCAGCATTTT.

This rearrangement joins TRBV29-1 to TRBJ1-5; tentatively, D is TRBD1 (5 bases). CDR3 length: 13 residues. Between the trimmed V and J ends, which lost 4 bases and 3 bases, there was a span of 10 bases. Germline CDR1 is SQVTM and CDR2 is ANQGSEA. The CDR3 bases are TGCAGCGTTGCCCAGGGAGACAATCAGCCCCAGCATTTT. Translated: CSVAQGDNQPQHF.

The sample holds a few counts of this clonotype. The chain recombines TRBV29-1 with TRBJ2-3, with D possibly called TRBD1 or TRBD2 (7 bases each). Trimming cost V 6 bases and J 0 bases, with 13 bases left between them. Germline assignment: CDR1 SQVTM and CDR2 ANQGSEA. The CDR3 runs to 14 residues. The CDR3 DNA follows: TGCAGCGTCGGGGGGACAGCCAGCACAGATACGCAGTATTTT. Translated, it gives CSVGGTASTDTQYF.

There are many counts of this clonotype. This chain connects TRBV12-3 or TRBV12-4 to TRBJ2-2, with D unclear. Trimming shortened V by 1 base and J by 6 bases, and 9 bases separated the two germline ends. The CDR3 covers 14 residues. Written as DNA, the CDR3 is TGTGCCAGCAGTTTAGAACAAATGTCCGGGGAGCTGTTTTTT. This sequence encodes CASSLEQMSGELFF.

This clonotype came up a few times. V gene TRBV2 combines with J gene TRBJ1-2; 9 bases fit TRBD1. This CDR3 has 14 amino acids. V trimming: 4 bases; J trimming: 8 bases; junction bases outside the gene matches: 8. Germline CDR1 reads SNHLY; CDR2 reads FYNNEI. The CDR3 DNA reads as TGTGCCAGCAGTGTTATGGGACAGGGCGGAGGCTACACCTTC. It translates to CASSVMGQGGGYTF.

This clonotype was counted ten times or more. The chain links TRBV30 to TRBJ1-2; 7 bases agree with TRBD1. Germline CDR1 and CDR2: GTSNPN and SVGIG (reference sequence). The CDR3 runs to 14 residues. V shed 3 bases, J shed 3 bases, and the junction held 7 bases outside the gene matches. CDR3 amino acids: CAWSLDRTYYGYTF. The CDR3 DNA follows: TGTGCCTGGAGCCTGGACAGGACTTACTATGGCTACACCTTC.